This entry is about one TCR beta chain. This entry comes from a study of blood T cell repertoires in COVID-19. For the study at large: Samples of COVID-19 (acute and convalescent) were obtained from the United States, Italy and Spain. The analysed material was cDNA or gDNA that came from T cells, B-cell-depleted T cells, or PBMCs.

Germline-derived CDR1 and CDR2 are LNHDA and SQIVND (reference sequence). The CDR3 is made up of 15 amino acids. Trimming at V came to 3 bases and at J to 5 bases, leaving 5 bases not matched to a gene. Original processing notes: Nucleated cell number was recorded as an estimate derived from reference gene primer amplification. Profiling relied on immunoSEQ multiplex PCR, and the TCRdb table lists in-frame clones only, not all of them. From that table come the V and J calls and clone size; the DNA was used to work out D and trimming. The table shows some 200,000 clones, with roughly 88% occurring only once.

The clonotype originates from a man between 18 and 29 years old with active or convalescent COVID-19. The sample was peripheral blood. The rearrangement joins TRBV19 to TRBJ2-7, with 12 bases aligning to TRBD2. The chain's CDR3 is CASSILAGGPDEQYF. The CDR3 bases are TGTGCCAGTAGTATTCTAGCGGGAGGGCCCGACGAGCAGTACTTC.